These T cell receptor beta chains were read from a single sample in a study of blood T cells in healthy people across ages. TCRdb reprocessed the 5' RACE reads with MiXCR, giving one entry per CDR3 protein. Of over a million distinct CDR3 sequences listed, around 27% are singletons. The same data also went into a second study, on T cells of mothers and their children.

Sequencing was performed on blood. All receptors come from a girl aged 2 to 10 in good health. The CDR3 runs from the conserved cysteine through the conserved F or W. D genes are given only for firm matches. The size field is filled for only some rows; it gives once, few, many or a size class.

D,J,size,V,DNA,CDR3
TRBD1,TRBJ2-5,.,TRBV3-1,TGTGCCAGCAGCCAAAGCCCCTTTGGGACAGCAAGCCTCCAAGAGACCCAGTACTTC,CASSQSPFGTASLQETQYF
TRBD1,TRBJ2-5,.,TRBV20-1,TGCAGTGCCCTAGACAGGGATTTAGAGACCCAGTACTTC,CSALDRDLETQYF
TRBD2,TRBJ2-1,.,TRBV5-1,TGCGCCAGCAGAAAGTATGGCGGGAGGGACTTCAATGAGCAGTTCTTC,CASRKYGGRDFNEQFF
.,TRBJ2-7,few,TRBV10-3,TGTGCCATCGGGAAGACAGGAGGCCACTACGAGCAGTACTTC,CAIGKTGGHYEQYF
TRBD1,TRBJ2-5,.,TRBV7-6,TGTGCCAGCAGCCTTATTCTCCGGGGGAGGACAGGGGTGAGAGAGACCCAGTACTTC,CASSLILRGRTGVRETQYF
TRBD1,TRBJ2-3,.,TRBV28,TGTGCCACGCAGGACAGGGGGAAGAGAGATACGCAGTATTTT,CATQDRGKRDTQYF
TRBD1,TRBJ2-5,once,TRBV20-1,TGCAGTGCTAGAGATCGCAGGGGGTGGGAGACCCAGTACTTC,CSARDRRGWETQYF
.,TRBJ2-5,few,TRBV28,TGTGCCGGCAGCCTCCTCCAGGGTTCCGAGACCCAGTACTTC,CAGSLLQGSETQYF
.,TRBJ2-3,.,TRBV5-1,TGCGCCAGCAGCAACCCGACGGATTGGAGGGTCCCAGATACGCAGTATTTT,CASSNPTDWRVPDTQYF
TRBD1,TRBJ1-1,few,TRBV5-1,TGCGCCAGCAGCCCGTTCCCGACAGGGGATATCGTTCAAGCTTTCTTT,CASSPFPTGDIVQAFF
TRBD2,TRBJ2-1,few,TRBV27,TGTGCCAGCACTTTAGCGGGAGCCCACAATGAGCAGTTCTTC,CASTLAGAHNEQFF
.,TRBJ2-2,few,TRBV2,TGTGCCAGCAGTGACGCAGTCTACGGGGAGCTGTTTTTT,CASSDAVYGELFF
.,TRBJ2-3,many,TRBV24-1,TGTGCCACCAGTGATACCTCGCTTTTAGGTACGCAGTATTTT,CATSDTSLLGTQYF
.,TRBJ2-7,.,TRBV29-1,TGCAGCGTCCGGGGCCGTCCCAACGAGCAGTACTTC,CSVRGRPNEQYF
.,TRBJ1-2,few,TRBV7-2,TGTGCCAGCAGCCGGCTCCCTGTGACTGGCTACACCTTC,CASSRLPVTGYTF
TRBD2,TRBJ2-1,.,TRBV5-6,TGTGCCAGCAGCTTGGGGGTTCTGGCGGGAGTGTGGAATGAGCAGTTCTTC,CASSLGVLAGVWNEQFF
.,TRBJ2-7,.,TRBV28,TGTGCCAGCAGTTTTCCGCCCGGGGGCTGGCGTTACGACGAGCAGTACTTC,CASSFPPGGWRYDEQYF
.,TRBJ2-7,few,TRBV5-1,TGCGCCAGCAGCTTTGAGGGTCCCGCTTCGGGCTACGAGCAGTACTTC,CASSFEGPASGYEQYF
TRBD2,TRBJ2-1,few,TRBV12-3/TRBV12-4,TGTGCCAGCGCCCACGGCAGCGGGAGATTGGATGAGCAGTTCTTC,CASAHGSGRLDEQFF
.,TRBJ2-5,.,TRBV12-3/TRBV12-4,TGTGCCAGCACTCAGAAGTCGACGAGAGAGGAGACCCAGTACTTC,CASTQKSTREETQYF
.,TRBJ2-7,.,TRBV11-2,TGTGCCAGCAGCCAGGTCGGGACTCCCCCCGGCGAGCAGTACTTC,CASSQVGTPPGEQYF
.,TRBJ1-1,.,TRBV5-1,TGCGCCAGCAGCTTGGAGGCCTGGGACCCTGAAGCTTTCTTT,CASSLEAWDPEAFF
TRBD2,TRBJ2-5,.,TRBV6-1,TGTGCCAGCAATATAGCGGGAGTAGTCCAAGAGACCCAGTACTTC,CASNIAGVVQETQYF
.,TRBJ2-5,few,TRBV7-2,TGTGCCAGCAGCCCCCGGGCAGGGAAGGGAGAGGCCCAGTACTTC,CASSPRAGKGEAQYF
TRBD1,TRBJ2-3,.,TRBV7-2,TGTGCCAGCAGCTTGCTGGACAGGGGGGCCACAGATACGCAGTATTTT,CASSLLDRGATDTQYF
.,TRBJ1-2,.,TRBV20-1,TGCAGTGCTATGGGTCGCACAGCCTTAGGACGGGTCTACACCTTC,CSAMGRTALGRVYTF
TRBD2,TRBJ2-3,few,TRBV4-1,TGCGCCAGCAGCCAAGGACTAGCGGCACTCACAGATACGCAGTATTTT,CASSQGLAALTDTQYF
TRBD1,TRBJ2-5,.,TRBV27,TGTGCCAGCAGCGACCCCGGGACAGGGGACGGGGAGCAGTACTTC,CASSDPGTGDGEQYF
TRBD2,TRBJ2-5,few,TRBV3-1,TGTGCCAGCAGCCAAGACCTAGCGGGAGTGGAGACCCAGTACTTC,CASSQDLAGVETQYF
.,TRBJ2-7,.,TRBV5-1,TGCGCCAGCAGTAAACAGGGTGGTGCGAACGAGCAGTACTTC,CASSKQGGANEQYF
.,TRBJ1-1,few,TRBV29-1,TGCAGCGTCACTACCCTTTTATCGGGGACCGCTCGAGGCACTGAAGCTTTCTTT,CSVTTLLSGTARGTEAFF
.,TRBJ1-1,few,TRBV20-1,TGCAGTGCTCAGGACAGCATGAACACTGAAGCTTTCTTT,CSAQDSMNTEAFF
.,TRBJ1-5,few,TRBV7-2,TGTGCCAGCAGCCCCAGACTGAGCCTGTCAAGCAATCAGCCCCAGCATTTT,CASSPRLSLSSNQPQHF
.,TRBJ2-1,few,TRBV5-5,TGTGCCAGCGGCAGCCTTGGGAGCTATGAGCAGTTCTTC,CASGSLGSYEQFF
.,TRBJ1-1,.,TRBV7-9,TGTGCCAGCAGCTTAGGGAGCGAGAACACTGAAGCTTTCTTT,CASSLGSENTEAFF
.,TRBJ2-7,many,TRBV7-9,TGTGCCAGCAGCTTAGCTCTCTCCTACGAGCAGTACTTC,CASSLALSYEQYF
.,TRBJ1-1,.,TRBV12-3/TRBV12-4,TGTGCCAGCACCCCCGGGGCAGTGAACACTGAAGCTTTCTTT,CASTPGAVNTEAFF
TRBD2,TRBJ2-4,.,TRBV29-1,TGCAGCGTCGGACAGAACCCTAGCGGGAACATTCAGTACTTC,CSVGQNPSGNIQYF
.,TRBJ2-1,.,TRBV7-3,TGTGCCAGCAGCCCCCAGACAGAGTGCTTGGAGGATGAGCAGTTCTTC,CASSPQTECLEDEQFF
.,TRBJ2-1,.,TRBV7-3,TGTGCCAGCAGCTTAACACCGGGAGTGGGCTTAGAGGAGCAGTTCTTC,CASSLTPGVGLEEQFF
.,TRBJ2-1,few,TRBV27,TGTGCCAGCAGCCTGGGACTCCAGCTTGAGCAGTTCTTC,CASSLGLQLEQFF